This T cell receptor (beta chain) appears in the sequencing data of a study of cytomegalovirus exposure and HLA in healthy donors. This clone has just a few counts. PCR involved 60 Vbeta and 13 Jbeta primers. Here immunoSEQ multiplex PCR was the method, and the copy in TCRdb shows in-frame clones only, minus some. The table records 100,000 to 150,000 clones, more than 80% of them present only once. The ends were cut back, 2 bases at V and 0 bases at J, with 10 bases in the middle. The CDR3 spans 16 residues. Germline V gives CDR1 MNHNS, CDR2 SASEGT. Source material: PBMCs. The sequence derives from a woman in her thirties or forties in good health and CMV-seropositive. The gene calls are TRBV6-1 and TRBJ2-2; perhaps TRBD2 as D (5 bases). CDR3 DNA sequence: TGTGCCAGCAGTGAACTAGCAAGTACGAACACCGGGGAGCTGTTTTTT. Amino acids: CASSELASTNTGELFF.